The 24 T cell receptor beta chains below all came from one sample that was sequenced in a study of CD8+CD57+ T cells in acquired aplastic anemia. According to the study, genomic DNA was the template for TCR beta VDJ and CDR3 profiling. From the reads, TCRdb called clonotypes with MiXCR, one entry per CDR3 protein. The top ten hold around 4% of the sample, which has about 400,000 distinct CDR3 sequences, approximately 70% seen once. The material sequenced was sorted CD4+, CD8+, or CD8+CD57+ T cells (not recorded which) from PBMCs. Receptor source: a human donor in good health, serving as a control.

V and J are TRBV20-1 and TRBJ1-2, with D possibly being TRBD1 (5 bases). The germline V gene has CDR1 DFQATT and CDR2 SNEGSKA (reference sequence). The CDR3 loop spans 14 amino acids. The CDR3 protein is CSVGSGRAEVGYTF. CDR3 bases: TGCAGCGTCGGGTCGGGCAGGGCGGAGGTTGGCTACACCTTC.

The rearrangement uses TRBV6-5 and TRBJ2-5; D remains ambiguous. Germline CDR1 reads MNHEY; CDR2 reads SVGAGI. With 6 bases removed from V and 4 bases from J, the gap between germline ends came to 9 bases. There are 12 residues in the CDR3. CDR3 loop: CASRAFGETQYF. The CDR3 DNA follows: TGTGCCAGCAGAGCCTTTGGAGAGACCCAGTACTTC.

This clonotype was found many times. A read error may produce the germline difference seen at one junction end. The DNA of the CDR3 is TGCAGTGCTAGAGGTTGGGGCGGTAGGGTAGACACCTTC. Translated, it gives CSARGWGGRVDTF. The chain links TRBV20-1 to TRBJ1-3, with a tentative D call TRBD1 (5 bases). The CDR3 runs 13 residues. From germline, CDR1 is DFQATT and CDR2 SNEGSKA (reference sequence).

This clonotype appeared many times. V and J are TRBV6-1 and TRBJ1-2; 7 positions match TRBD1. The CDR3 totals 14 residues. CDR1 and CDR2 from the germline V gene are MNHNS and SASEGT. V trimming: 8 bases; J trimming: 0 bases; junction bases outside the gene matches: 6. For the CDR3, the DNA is TGTGCCAGCTCTCCGGGACAGTCTAACTATGGCTACACCTTC. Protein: CASSPGQSNYGYTF.

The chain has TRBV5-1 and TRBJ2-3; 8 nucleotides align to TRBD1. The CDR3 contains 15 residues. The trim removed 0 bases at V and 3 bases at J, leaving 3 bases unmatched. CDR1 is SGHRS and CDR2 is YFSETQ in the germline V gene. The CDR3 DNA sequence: TGCGCCAGCAGCTTGGAACAGGGGGAGACAGATACGCAGTATTTT. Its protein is CASSLEQGETDTQYF.

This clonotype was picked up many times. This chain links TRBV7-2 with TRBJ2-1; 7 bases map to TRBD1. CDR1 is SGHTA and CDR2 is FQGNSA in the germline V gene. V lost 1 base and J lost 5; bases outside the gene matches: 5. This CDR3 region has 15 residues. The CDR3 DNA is TGTGCCAGCAGCTTAGATTCGGGACAGCACAATGAGCAGTTCTTC. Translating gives CASSLDSGQHNEQFF.

The CDR3 nucleotides are TGCAGTGCACGAGGGGAGCGGGGGCCGGCCCAGTACTTC. Translation gives CSARGERGPAQYF. This chain connects TRBV20-1 to TRBJ2-5; 8 bases line up with TRBD2. The trim removed 6 bases at V and 9 bases at J, leaving 12 bases unmatched. The germline gives CDR1 DFQATT, CDR2 SNEGSKA (reference sequence). The CDR3 has 13 amino acids.

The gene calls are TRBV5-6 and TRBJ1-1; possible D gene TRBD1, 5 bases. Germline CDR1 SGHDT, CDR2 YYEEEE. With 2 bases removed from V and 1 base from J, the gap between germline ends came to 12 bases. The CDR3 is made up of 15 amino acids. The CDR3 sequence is CASSFRQGSNTEAFF. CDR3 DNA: TGTGCCAGCAGCTTTCGTCAGGGTTCGAACACTGAAGCTTTCTTT. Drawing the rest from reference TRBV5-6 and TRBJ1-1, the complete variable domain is DAGVTQSPTHLIKTRGQQVTLRCSPKSGHDTVSWYQQALGQGPQFIFQYYEEEERQRGNFPDRFSGHQFPNYSSELNVNALLLGDSALYLCASSFRQGSNTEAFFGQGTRLTVV.

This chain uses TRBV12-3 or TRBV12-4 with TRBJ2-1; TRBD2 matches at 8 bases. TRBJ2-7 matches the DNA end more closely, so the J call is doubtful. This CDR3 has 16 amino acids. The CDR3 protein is CASSGSGLATPYEQYF. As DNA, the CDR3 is TGTGCCAGCAGTGGATCAGGACTAGCAACACCCTACGAGCAGTACTTC.

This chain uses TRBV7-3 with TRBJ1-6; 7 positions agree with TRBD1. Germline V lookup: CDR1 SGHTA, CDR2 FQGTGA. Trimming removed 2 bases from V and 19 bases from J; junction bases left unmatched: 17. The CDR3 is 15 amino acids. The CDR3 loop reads CASSLEGADYNDLHF. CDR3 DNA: TGTGCCAGCAGCTTAGAGGGGGCCGACTACAATGACCTGCACTTT.

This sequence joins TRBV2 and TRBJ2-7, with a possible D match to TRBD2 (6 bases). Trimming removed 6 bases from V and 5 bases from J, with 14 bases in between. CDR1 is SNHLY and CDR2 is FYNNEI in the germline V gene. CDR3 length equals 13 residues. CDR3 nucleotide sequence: TGTGCCAGCAGCGCGGGAAGTAGGGACGAGCAGTACTTC. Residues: CASSAGSRDEQYF. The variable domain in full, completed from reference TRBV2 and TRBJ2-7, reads EPEVTQTPSHQVTQMGQEVILRCVPISNHLYFYWYRQILGQKVEFLVSFYNNEISEKSEIFDDQFSVERPDGSNFTLKIRSTKLEDSAMYFCASSAGSRDEQYFGPGTRLTVT.

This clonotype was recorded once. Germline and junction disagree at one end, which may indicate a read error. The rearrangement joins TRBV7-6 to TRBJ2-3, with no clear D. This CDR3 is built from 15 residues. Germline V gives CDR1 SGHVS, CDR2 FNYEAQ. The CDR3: CASSIETGDNAPQYF. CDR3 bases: TGTGCTAGCAGCATAGAGACTGGAGATAATGCACCCCAGTATTTT.

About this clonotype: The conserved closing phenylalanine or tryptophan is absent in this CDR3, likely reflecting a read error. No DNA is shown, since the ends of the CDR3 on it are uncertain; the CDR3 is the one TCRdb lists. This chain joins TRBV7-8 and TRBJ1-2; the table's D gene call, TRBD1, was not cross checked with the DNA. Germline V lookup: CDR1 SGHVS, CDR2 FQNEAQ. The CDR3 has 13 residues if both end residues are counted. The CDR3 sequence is CASSQDSLSAPLH.

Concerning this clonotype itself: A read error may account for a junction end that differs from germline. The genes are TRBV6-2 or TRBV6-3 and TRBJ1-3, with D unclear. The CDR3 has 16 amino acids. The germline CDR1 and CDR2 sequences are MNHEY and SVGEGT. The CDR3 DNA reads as TGCGCCAGCAGTGCCGCCGAGGATTTCTCTGGAAACACCATATATTTT. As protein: CASSAAEDFSGNTIYF.

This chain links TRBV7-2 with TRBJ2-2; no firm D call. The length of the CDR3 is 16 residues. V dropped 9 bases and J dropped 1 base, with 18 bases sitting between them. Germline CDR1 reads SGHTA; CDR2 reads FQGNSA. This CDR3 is CASSILESGNTGELFF. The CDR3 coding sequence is TGTGCCAGTAGTATTCTGGAGTCTGGGAACACCGGGGAGCTGTTTTTT.

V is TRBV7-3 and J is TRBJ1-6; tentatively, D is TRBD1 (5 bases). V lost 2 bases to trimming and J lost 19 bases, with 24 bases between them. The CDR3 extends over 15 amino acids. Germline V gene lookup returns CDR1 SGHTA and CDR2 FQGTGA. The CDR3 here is CASSLERGRYAVFHF. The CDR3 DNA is TGTGCCAGCAGCTTAGAGAGGGGTAGATATGCAGTATTTCACTTT.

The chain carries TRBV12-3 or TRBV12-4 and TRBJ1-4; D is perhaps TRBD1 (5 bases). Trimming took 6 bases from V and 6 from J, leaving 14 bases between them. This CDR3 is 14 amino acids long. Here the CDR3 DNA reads TGTGCCAGCAGCATGGGACTTCTCGATGAAAAACTGTTTTTT. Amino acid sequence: CASSMGLLDEKLFF.

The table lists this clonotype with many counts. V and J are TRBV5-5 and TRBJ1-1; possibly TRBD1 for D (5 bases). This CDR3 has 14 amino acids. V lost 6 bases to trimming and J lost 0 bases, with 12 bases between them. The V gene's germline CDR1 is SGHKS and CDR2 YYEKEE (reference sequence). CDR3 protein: CASKPGRMNTEAFF. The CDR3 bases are TGTGCCAGCAAGCCGGGACGGATGAACACTGAAGCTTTCTTT. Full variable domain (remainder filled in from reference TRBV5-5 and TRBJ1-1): DAGVTQSPTHLIKTRGQQVTLRCSPISGHKSVSWYQQVLGQGPQFIFQYYEKEERGRGNFPDRFSARQFPNYSSELNVNALLLGDSALYLCASKPGRMNTEAFFGQGTRLTVV.

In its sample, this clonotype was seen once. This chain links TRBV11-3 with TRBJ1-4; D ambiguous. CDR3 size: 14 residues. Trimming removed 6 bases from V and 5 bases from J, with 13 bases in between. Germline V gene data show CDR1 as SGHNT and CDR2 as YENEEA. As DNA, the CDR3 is TGTGCCAGCAGTTACAGAACTTCCAATGAAAAACTGTTTTTT. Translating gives CASSYRTSNEKLFF.

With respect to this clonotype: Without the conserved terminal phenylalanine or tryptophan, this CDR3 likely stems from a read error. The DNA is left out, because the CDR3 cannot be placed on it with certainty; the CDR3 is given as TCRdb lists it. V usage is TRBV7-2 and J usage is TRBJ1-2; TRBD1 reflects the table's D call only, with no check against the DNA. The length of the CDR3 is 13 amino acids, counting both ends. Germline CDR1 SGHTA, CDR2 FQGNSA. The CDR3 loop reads CASSLGRQSSYEQ.

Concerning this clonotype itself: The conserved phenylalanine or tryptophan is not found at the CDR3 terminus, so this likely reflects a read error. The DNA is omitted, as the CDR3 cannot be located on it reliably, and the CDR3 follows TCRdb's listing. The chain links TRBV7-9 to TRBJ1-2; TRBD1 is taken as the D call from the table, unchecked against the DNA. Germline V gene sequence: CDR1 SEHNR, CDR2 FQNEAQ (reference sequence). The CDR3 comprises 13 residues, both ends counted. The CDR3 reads CASSSAGTGTDTQ.

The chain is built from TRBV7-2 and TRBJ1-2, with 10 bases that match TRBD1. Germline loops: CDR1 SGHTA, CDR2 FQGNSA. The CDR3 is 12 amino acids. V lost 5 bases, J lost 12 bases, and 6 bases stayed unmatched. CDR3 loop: CASSPRQGANTF. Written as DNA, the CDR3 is TGTGCCAGCAGCCCCCGACAGGGGGCGAACACCTTC. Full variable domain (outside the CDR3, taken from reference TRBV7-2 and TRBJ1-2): GAGVSQSPSNKVTEKGKDVELRCDPISGHTALYWYRQSLGQGLEFLIYFQGNSAPDKSGLPSDRFSAERTGGSVSTLTIQRTQQEDSAVYLCASSPRQGANTFGSGTRLTVV.

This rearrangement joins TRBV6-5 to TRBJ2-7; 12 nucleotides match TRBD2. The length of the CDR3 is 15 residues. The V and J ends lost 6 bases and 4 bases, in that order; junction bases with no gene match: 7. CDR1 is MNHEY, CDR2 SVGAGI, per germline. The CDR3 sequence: CASSLGLAGPYEQYV. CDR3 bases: TGTGCCAGCAGCTTAGGACTAGCGGGGCCTTACGAGCAGTACGTC.

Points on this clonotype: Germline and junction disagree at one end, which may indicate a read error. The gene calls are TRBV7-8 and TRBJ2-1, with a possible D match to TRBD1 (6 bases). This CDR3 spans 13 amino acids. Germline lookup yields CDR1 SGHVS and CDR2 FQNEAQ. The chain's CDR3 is CASSFSGTMKNCF. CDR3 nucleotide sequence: TGTGCCAGCAGCTTTTCAGGGACAATGAAAAACTGCTTT.